A selection of T cell receptor beta chains follows, all from one sample in a study of T cells after yellow fever vaccination. TCRdb reprocessed the 5' RACE reads with MiXCR, giving one entry per CDR3 protein. The top ten hold 17% of the sample, which has 300,000 to 400,000 distinct CDR3 sequences, 8% to 9.5% seen once. Sequencing used PBMCs, obtained about 41 days after the first yellow fever vaccination. Receptors were obtained from a man between 18 and 29 years old who received the YFV17D yellow fever vaccine. Each CDR3 is given with its conserved first and last residue. A D gene is named only where the DNA matches it firmly. Clone size is stated in some rows and not others, as once, few, many or a class when expanded.

clone_size j_call d_call v_call cdr3_nt cdr3_aa
- TRBJ1-6 - TRBV23-1 TGCGCCAGCGGGACTACAAAACGGTCACCCCTCCACTTT CASGTTKRSPLHF
many TRBJ2-4 - TRBV21-1 TGTGCCAGCACCGTCCTCCAGGGTACGGGTCCTTCCAAAAACATTCAGTACTTC CASTVLQGTGPSKNIQYF
many TRBJ2-6 - TRBV5-1 TGCGCCAGCAGCCAACCATCTGGGGCCAACGTCCTGACTTTC CASSQPSGANVLTF
- TRBJ1-2 - TRBV11-2 TGTGCCAGCAGCTTATCCGGGGCAGGCGGCTACACCTTC CASSLSGAGGYTF
- TRBJ2-3 - TRBV20-1 TGCAGTGCTCATCCGGGGCTCGCGCAGTATTTT CSAHPGLAQYF
many TRBJ1-1 - TRBV20-1 TGCAGTGCTAGTCGGGCTAGGGCGTCCACTGAAGCTTTCTTT CSASRARASTEAFF
- TRBJ2-1 TRBD2 TRBV10-3 TGTGCCATCAGCGAAAGAGCGGGGGGGTCTACCTACAATGAGCAGTTCTTC CAISERAGGSTYNEQFF
many TRBJ1-5 - TRBV5-5 TGTGCCAGCCCACGAAACCCAGGCGAATCAAACAATCAGCCCCAGCATTTT CASPRNPGESNNQPQHF
few TRBJ2-5 TRBD2 TRBV20-1 TGCAGTGCTAGAGTGCCTAGCGGGGGAGAGACCCAGTACTTC CSARVPSGGETQYF
- TRBJ1-2 - TRBV7-2 TGTGCCAGCAGCACCGCTGCTTCCAGCGGCTACACCTTC CASSTAASSGYTF
few TRBJ2-1 TRBD2 TRBV19 TGTGCCAGTAGTATGATTAGCGGGGAAGGGAATGAGCAGTTCTTC CASSMISGEGNEQFF
few TRBJ2-3 - TRBV9 TGTGCCAGCAGCGTAGCCCCCTTGGGGGGAGACACAGATACGCAGTATTTT CASSVAPLGGDTDTQYF
many TRBJ2-2 - TRBV2 TGTGCCAGCAGGCGGTCTAGTCCATCCGGGGAGCTGTTTTTT CASRRSSPSGELFF
few TRBJ2-1 - TRBV7-9 TGTGCCAGCCCCGGGTTTCTGAACGGCAATGAGCAGTTCTTC CASPGFLNGNEQFF
- TRBJ2-7 TRBD2 TRBV7-2 TGTGCCAGCAGCTTAGTTCTAGCGGGGGGCAACTACGAGCAGTACTTC CASSLVLAGGNYEQYF
- TRBJ1-5 - TRBV20-1 TGCAGTGCTAGAGCGGGAGACAGGCCGCCCAATCAGCCCCAGCATTTT CSARAGDRPPNQPQHF
few TRBJ1-3 - TRBV12-3/TRBV12-4 TGTGCCAGCAGTTTTTGGGAAGCCGGAAACACCATATATTTT CASSFWEAGNTIYF
many TRBJ2-5 TRBD2 TRBV7-8 TGTGCCAGCAGCCCAAGATCCGCTAGCGGGGGGGCTCTCCAAGAGACCCAGTACTTC CASSPRSASGGALQETQYF
once TRBJ2-1 - TRBV19 TGTGCCAGTAGTACTCCGGGACACTCTAGATATGAGCAGTTCTTC CASSTPGHSRYEQFF
- TRBJ2-5 - TRBV7-2 TGTGCCAGCAGGTCCCGGACAGAAGAGACCCAGTACTTC CASRSRTEETQYF
few TRBJ2-3 - TRBV5-4 TGTGCCAGCAGCTTGGGGCAGATTAACACAGATACGCAGTATTTT CASSLGQINTDTQYF
- TRBJ2-3 - TRBV2 TGTGCCAGCAGTGGCTTGGTGATCTCCCCTGGGAGAGATACGCAGTATTTT CASSGLVISPGRDTQYF
- TRBJ1-6 - TRBV28 TGTGCCAGCAGTAGACCCGGGACGGGGTACGGACCCCTCCACTTT CASSRPGTGYGPLHF
few TRBJ1-6 - TRBV20-1 TGCAGTGCTAGAGATTCAATTGCACAGGGAAATTCACCCCTCCACTTT CSARDSIAQGNSPLHF
- TRBJ1-3 - TRBV5-1 TGCGCCAGCAGCTCGACGATGGGACCTGGAAACACCATATATTTT CASSSTMGPGNTIYF
- TRBJ2-1 - TRBV6-2/TRBV6-3 TGTGCCAGCAGTTACGGGTCCTACAATGAGCAGCTCTTC CASSYGSYNEQLF
many TRBJ2-2 TRBD2 TRBV15 TGTGCCACCAGCAGAAACCCCGGGGGGGCGAACACCGGGGAGCTGTTTTTT CATSRNPGGANTGELFF
few TRBJ1-2 - TRBV4-3 TGCGCCAGCAGCCAACTGGACACAAACTATGGCTACACCTTC CASSQLDTNYGYTF
few TRBJ1-6 TRBD1 TRBV7-9 TGTGCCAGCAGCTGGGACAGGGCCTATAATTCACCCCTCCACTTT CASSWDRAYNSPLHF
- TRBJ1-4 - TRBV24-1 TGTGCGGCCAGTTATACAGGGAGTGGTGAAAAACTGTTTTTT CAASYTGSGEKLFF
- TRBJ1-1 - TRBV5-1 TGCGCCAGCAGCTTGGGTCACCAACCCAAGGACACTGAAGCTTTCTTT CASSLGHQPKDTEAFF
few TRBJ1-5 - TRBV7-2 TGTGCCAGCAGCTTGTCGGGCGGGCGCCGGCCCCAGCATTTT CASSLSGGRRPQHF
many TRBJ1-6 TRBD1 TRBV2 TGTGCCAGCACCATACCGGGACAGGCATCACCCCTCCACTTT CASTIPGQASPLHF
- TRBJ2-3 TRBD2 TRBV7-2 TGTGCCAGCAGCTTAGTGGGGACTAGTTTTGCAGATACGCAGTATTTT CASSLVGTSFADTQYF
- TRBJ2-1 - TRBV28 TGTGCCAGCAGTTTTCTCGGGGAGGTCGATGAGCAGTTCTTC CASSFLGEVDEQFF
- TRBJ2-3 TRBD2 TRBV7-6 TGTGCCAGCAGCTCCTATTCGCGGGGGAGCACAGATACGCAGTATTTT CASSSYSRGSTDTQYF
- TRBJ1-1 - TRBV11-2 TGTGCCAGCAGCTTTGCGGCTTTCTCAACAGGAGCTTTCTTT CASSFAAFSTGAFF
many TRBJ2-5 TRBD2 TRBV5-1 TGCGCCAGCAGCGTGGGACTAGCGGGGCAAGAGACCCAGTACTTC CASSVGLAGQETQYF
- TRBJ2-3 TRBD2 TRBV5-1 TGCGCCAGCAGCTTGGACGGTAGCGGGGGGGCAGATACGCAGTATTTT CASSLDGSGGADTQYF
few TRBJ1-4 - TRBV7-2 TGTGCCAGCTCCCCCTCGGGCTTGCGGACTAATGAAAAACTGTTTTTT CASSPSGLRTNEKLFF
- TRBJ2-2 TRBD1 TRBV11-1 TGTGCCAGCAGCTTGGGGGGACAGGGGTCCGGGGAGCTGTTTTTT CASSLGGQGSGELFF